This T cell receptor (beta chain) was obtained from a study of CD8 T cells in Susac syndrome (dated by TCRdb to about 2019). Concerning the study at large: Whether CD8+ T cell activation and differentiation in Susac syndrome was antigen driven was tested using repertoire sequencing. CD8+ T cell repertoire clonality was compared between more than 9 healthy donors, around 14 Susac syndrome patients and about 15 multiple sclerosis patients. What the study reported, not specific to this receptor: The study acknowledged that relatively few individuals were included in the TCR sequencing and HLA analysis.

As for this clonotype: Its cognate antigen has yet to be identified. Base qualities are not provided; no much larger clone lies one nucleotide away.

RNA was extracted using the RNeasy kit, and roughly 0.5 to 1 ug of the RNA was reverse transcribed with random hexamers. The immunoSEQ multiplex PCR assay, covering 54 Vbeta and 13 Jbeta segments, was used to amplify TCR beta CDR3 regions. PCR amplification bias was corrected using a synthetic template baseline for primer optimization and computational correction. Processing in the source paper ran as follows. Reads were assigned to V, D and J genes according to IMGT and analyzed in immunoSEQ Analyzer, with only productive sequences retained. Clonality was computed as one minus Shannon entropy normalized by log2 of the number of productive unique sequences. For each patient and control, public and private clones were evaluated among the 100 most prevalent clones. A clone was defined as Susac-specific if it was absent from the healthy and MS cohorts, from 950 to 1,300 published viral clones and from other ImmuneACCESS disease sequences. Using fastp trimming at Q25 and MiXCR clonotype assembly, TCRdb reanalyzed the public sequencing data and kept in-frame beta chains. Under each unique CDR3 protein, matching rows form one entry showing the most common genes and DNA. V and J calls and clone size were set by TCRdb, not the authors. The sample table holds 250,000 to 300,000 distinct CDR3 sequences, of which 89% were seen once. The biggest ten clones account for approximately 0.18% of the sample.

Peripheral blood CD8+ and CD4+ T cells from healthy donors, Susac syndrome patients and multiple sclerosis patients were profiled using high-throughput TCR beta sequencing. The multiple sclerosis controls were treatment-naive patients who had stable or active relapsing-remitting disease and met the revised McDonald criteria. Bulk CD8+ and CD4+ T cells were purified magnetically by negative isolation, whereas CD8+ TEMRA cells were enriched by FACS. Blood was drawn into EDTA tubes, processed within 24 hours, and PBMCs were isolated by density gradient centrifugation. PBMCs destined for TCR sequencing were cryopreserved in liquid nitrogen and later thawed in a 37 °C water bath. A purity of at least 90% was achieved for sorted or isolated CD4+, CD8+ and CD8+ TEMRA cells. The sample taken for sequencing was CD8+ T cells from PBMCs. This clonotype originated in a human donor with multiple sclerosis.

CDR3 region: CASSLTGGHNEQFF. Here is the DNA: TGTGCCAGCAGTTTAACGGGGGGACACAATGAGCAGTTCTTC. This chain joins TRBV25-1 to TRBJ2-1; the junction holds 7 bases that match TRBD2. For CDR1 and CDR2, the germline V gene lists MGHDK and SYGVNS. After removal of 5 bases from V and 5 bases from J, the junction retains 6 bases not matched to a gene. Its CDR3 holds 14 amino acids, cysteine through phenylalanine. CDR3 DNA is the only sequence kept; it has 42 bases, read in frame from the first base.